This T cell receptor beta chain appears in the sequencing data of a study of preoperative IRX-2 immunotherapy in early breast cancer. Generated by immunoSEQ multiplex PCR, the TCRdb table keeps only in-frame clones and is missing some. The sample yields just over 25,000 clones, over 75% seen once. The treatment: preoperative locoregional IRX-2 cytokine immunotherapy. This CDR3 spans 16 amino acids. Germline CDR1 reads SGHNT; CDR2 reads YENEEA. The V gene lost 5 bases and the J gene lost 4 bases, with 18 bases spanning the gap. The sequence was collected from a human donor with breast cancer. The starting material was lymph node tissue, obtained after IRX-2 immunotherapy. The gene calls are TRBV11-3 and TRBJ2-1, with D tentatively TRBD1 (5 bases). The CDR3 here is CASSTGVGSMYNEQFF. The CDR3, as DNA: TGTGCCAGCAGCACAGGAGTAGGAAGCATGTACAATGAGCAGTTCTTC.